This note documents a single TCR beta chain sequence. The data were taken from a study of blood T cell repertoires in COVID-19. Turning to the study itself: Italy, Spain and the United States were the sources of the convalescent and acute COVID-19 samples. Nucleic acid was either cDNA or gDNA, and it came from T cells, B-cell-depleted T cells, or PBMCs.

Methods used by the authors: Reference gene primer amplification gave nucleated cell count estimates. Using immunoSEQ multiplex PCR, the repertoire was profiled, and TCRdb retains in-frame clones only, with some absent. V and J calls and clone size are copied from that table; D and trimming were computed from the DNA. The sample shows roughly 410,000 clones, 89% of them seen only once. Trimming shortened V by 0 bases and J by 0 bases, and 11 bases separated the two germline ends. This CDR3 region has 16 residues. CDR1 SGDLS and CDR2 YYNGEE come from the germline V gene. The sequenced sample was peripheral blood. This clonotype was sampled from a man aged 35 to 55 with acute or convalescent COVID-19. The chain links TRBV9 to TRBJ2-3, with D unclear. This chain's CDR3 is CASSVGASPSTDTQYF. DNA for the CDR3: TGTGCCAGCAGCGTAGGGGCTTCCCCTAGCACAGATACGCAGTATTTT.